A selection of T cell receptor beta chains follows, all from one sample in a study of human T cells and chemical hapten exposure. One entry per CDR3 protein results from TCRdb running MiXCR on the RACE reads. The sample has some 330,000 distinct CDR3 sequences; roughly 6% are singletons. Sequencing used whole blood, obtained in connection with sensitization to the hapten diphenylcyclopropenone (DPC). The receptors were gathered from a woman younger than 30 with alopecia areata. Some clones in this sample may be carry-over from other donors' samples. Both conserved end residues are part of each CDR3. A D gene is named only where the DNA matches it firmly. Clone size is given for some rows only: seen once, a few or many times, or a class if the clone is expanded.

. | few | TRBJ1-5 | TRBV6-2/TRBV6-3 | CASSYERDNQPQHF | TGTGCCAGCAGTTACGAGAGGGACAATCAGCCCCAGCATTTT
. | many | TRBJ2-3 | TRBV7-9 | CASSYHTDTQYF | TGTGCCAGCAGCTACCACACAGATACGCAGTATTTT
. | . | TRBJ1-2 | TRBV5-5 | CASSLALIAYTF | TGTGCCAGCAGCTTGGCCTTAATTGCGTACACCTTC
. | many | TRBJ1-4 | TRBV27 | CASSLQGYGEKLFF | TGTGCCAGCAGTTTACAGGGGTATGGAGAAAAACTGTTTTTT
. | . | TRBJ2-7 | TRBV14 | CASSPWALAYEQYF | TGTGCCAGCAGCCCCTGGGCCCTCGCCTACGAGCAGTACTTC
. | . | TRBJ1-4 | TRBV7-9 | CASRSSGPSNEKLFF | TGTGCCAGCAGGTCCTCAGGGCCGTCTAATGAAAAACTGTTTTTT
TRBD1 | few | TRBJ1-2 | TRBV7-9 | CASSIPGTGVGGYTF | TGTGCCAGCAGCATCCCCGGGACAGGGGTCGGTGGCTACACCTTC
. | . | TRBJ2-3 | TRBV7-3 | CASSPRDTSSKRVF | TGTGCCAGCAGCCCTAGGGATACTAGCTCGAAGAGGGTATTT
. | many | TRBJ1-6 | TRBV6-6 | CASSYSPGLDYNSPLHF | TGTGCCAGCAGTTACTCTCCGGGCCTCGATTATAATTCACCCCTCCACTTT
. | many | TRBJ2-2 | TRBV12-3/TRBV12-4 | CASNPSRAGELFF | TGTGCCAGCAATCCCAGCCGGGCCGGGGAGCTGTTTTTT
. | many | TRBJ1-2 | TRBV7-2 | CASGGKNYGYTF | TGTGCCAGCGGGGGCAAAAACTATGGCTACACCTTC
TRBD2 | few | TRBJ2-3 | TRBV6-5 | CASSYSVLKLAGGRTDTQYF | TGTGCCAGCAGTTACTCTGTGCTAAAACTAGCGGGGGGGCGGACAGATACGCAGTATTTT
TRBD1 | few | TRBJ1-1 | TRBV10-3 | CAISESQGGWTEAFF | TGTGCCATCAGTGAGTCTCAGGGGGGATGGACTGAAGCTTTCTTT
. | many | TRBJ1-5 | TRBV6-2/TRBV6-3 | CASSYGPGGGNQPQHF | TGTGCCAGCAGTTATGGCCCCGGTGGAGGGAATCAGCCCCAGCATTTT
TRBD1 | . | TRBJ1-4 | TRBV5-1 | CASSSEGQGEKKLFF | TGCGCCAGCAGCTCAGAGGGACAGGGGGAGAAAAAACTGTTTTTT
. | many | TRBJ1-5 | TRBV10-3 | CAISEFGPQHF | TGTGCCATCAGTGAGTTTGGGCCCCAGCATTTT
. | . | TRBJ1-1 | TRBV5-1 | CASSSIPGITEAFF | TGCGCCAGCAGCTCGATCCCCGGGATCACTGAAGCTTTCTTT
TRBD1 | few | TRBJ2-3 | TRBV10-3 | CASRDRNITSTDTQYF | TGTGCCAGCCGGGACAGGAACATCACTAGCACAGATACGCAGTATTTT
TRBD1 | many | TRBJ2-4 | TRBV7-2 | CASSPQGAKNIQYF | TGTGCCAGCAGCCCACAGGGGGCCAAAAACATTCAGTACTTC
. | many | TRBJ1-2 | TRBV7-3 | CASSLGGQGRNYGYTF | TGTGCCAGCAGCTTAGGTGGACAAGGCCGTAACTATGGCTACACCTTC
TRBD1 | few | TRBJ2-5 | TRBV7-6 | CASSRRTGDEETQYF | TGTGCCAGCAGCAGAAGGACAGGGGACGAAGAGACCCAGTACTTC
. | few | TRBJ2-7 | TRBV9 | CASSADWSSYEQYF | TGTGCCAGCAGCGCGGACTGGAGCTCCTACGAGCAGTACTTC
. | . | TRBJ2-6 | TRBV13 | CARVPGTDEFRTNVLTF | TGTGCCAGGGTTCCCGGGACGGATGAATTTAGGACCAACGTCCTGACTTTC
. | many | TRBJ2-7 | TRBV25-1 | CASSVPVSSYEQYF | TGTGCCAGCAGTGTTCCGGTTAGCTCCTACGAGCAGTACTTC
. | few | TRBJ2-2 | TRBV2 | CASSVRTANTGELFF | TGTGCCAGCAGTGTCAGGACGGCGAACACCGGGGAGCTGTTTTTT
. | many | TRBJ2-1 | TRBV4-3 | CASSQDLVGSRSFF | TGCGCCAGCAGCCAAGATCTCGTTGGCAGTAGGTCGTTCTTC
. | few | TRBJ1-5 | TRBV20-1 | CSAREARNQPQHF | TGCAGTGCTAGGGAGGCCAGGAATCAGCCCCAGCATTTT
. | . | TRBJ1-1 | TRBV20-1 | CSAIYSFPEAFF | TGCAGTGCTATCTACAGCTTTCCTGAAGCTTTCTTT
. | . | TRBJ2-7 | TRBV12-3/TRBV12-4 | CASSATGREYEQYF | TGTGCCAGCAGCGCGACAGGGAGGGAGTACGAGCAGTACTTC
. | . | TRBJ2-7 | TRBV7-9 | CASSPRPSSYEQYF | TGTGCCAGCAGCCCAAGACCGAGCTCCTACGAGCAGTACTTC
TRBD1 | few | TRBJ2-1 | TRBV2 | CASKRTGQGINEQFF | TGTGCCAGCAAGAGGACGGGACAGGGGATCAATGAGCAGTTCTTC
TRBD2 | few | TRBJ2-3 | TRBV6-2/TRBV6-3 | CASGTSWVRGTDTQYF | TGTGCCAGCGGGACTAGCTGGGTTCGGGGCACAGATACGCAGTATTTT
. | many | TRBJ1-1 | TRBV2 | CASSEGPSGRSRSEAFF | TGTGCCAGCAGTGAAGGACCGTCGGGTAGGTCTCGATCTGAAGCTTTCTTT
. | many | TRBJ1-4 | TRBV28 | CASSFKTDLRLFF | TGTGCCAGCAGTTTTAAAACCGATTTAAGGCTGTTTTTT
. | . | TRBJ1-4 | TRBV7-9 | CASSLDDGWGLGEKLFF | TGTGCCAGCAGCTTAGACGATGGATGGGGGCTCGGGGAAAAACTGTTTTTT
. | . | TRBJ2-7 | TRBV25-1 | CASSEFTGRGLYEQYF | TGTGCCAGCAGTGAATTTACCGGTAGGGGTCTCTACGAGCAGTACTTC
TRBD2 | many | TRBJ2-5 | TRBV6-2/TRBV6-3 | CASSPPSERGDEETQYF | TGTGCCAGCAGTCCCCCATCTGAGCGGGGGGATGAAGAGACCCAGTACTTC
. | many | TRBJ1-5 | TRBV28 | CASNEGGFGQPQHF | TGTGCCAGCAACGAGGGGGGTTTCGGTCAGCCCCAGCATTTT
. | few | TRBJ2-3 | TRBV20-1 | CSARRRGNTDTQYF | TGCAGTGCTAGAAGGCGGGGAAACACAGATACGCAGTATTTT
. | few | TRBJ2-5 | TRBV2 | CASSAPETQYF | TGTGCCAGCAGTGCCCCAGAGACCCAGTACTTC